This TCR beta chain was recorded in a study of early T cells in non-severe SARS-CoV-2 infection. Study context: With bulk RNA from unsorted whole blood as input, sequencing yielded unpaired chains.

Tagging with unique molecular identifiers was applied to individual cDNA molecules. Using its own MiXCR run on the 5' RACE reads, TCRdb lists one record per CDR3 protein. The sample has roughly 25,000 distinct CDR3 sequences, 4% to 4.5% seen once. This clonotype has a count of ten or more. This CDR3 contains 14 residues. Deletions cut 7 bases from V and 5 bases from J, with 15 bases between. Germline-derived CDR1 and CDR2 are LNHNV and YYDKDF (reference sequence). The receptor was isolated from an adult who was a healthcare worker with PCR-confirmed SARS-CoV-2 infection or an uninfected control (not recorded which). The chain recombines TRBV15 with TRBJ2-1; D is possibly TRBD1 (6 bases). The sequenced material came from whole blood. The CDR3 nucleotides are TGTGCCACCACCCCTTCTAGACAGGACAATGAGCAGTTCTTC. Translation gives CATTPSRQDNEQFF.